The TCR beta chain described here comes from a study of T cell repertoires in cytomegalovirus infection. Study at large: TCR beta signatures that were public indicated CMV infection and matching HLA type. General observations from the study: Within the response measured ex vivo, HLA-C-restricted CMV-specific TCR beta clonotypes were dominant. There were carriers of CMV plus the relevant HLA, and cumulative public TCR beta family frequency identified them.

This CDR3 has 14 amino acids. Trimming removed 0 bases from V and 6 bases from J, with 13 bases in between. CDR1 and CDR2 from the germline V gene are SGHKS and YYEKEE (reference sequence). This clonotype was seen repeatedly, ten times or more. Its matching antigen is unknown. TCRdb re-derived calls from the reads in MiXCR, one entry per CDR3 protein. The sample includes hundreds of thousands of distinct CDR3 sequences, roughly a sixth of them seen just once. This TCR derives from a human donor in good health (CMV status not recorded). Some clones in this sample may be carry-over from other donors' samples. Sequencing used PBMCs. The genes are TRBV5-5 and TRBJ2-7; a weak D match, TRBD1 (5 bases). In nucleotides, the CDR3 is TGTGCCAGCAGCTTGGAAAGGGGTCAAGTCGAGCAGTACTTC. Translating gives CASSLERGQVEQYF.